The 8 T cell receptor beta chains presented below share a single source sample, sequenced in a study of shared clonotypes between healthy human individuals. The method was immunoSEQ multiplex PCR; TCRdb's version includes in-frame clones alone and lacks a portion of them. Among roughly 2 million clones listed, around 95% were seen once. The sample consisted of naive CD4+ T cells sorted from blood. The subset denotes: CD45RA+ positively selected. The receptors come from a man aged 18 to 29 in good health.

V gene TRBV6-1 combines with J gene TRBJ2-7; 12 bases are a match to TRBD2. The CDR3 covers 15 residues. The V segment lost 2 bases and the J segment 4 bases; nucleotides outside the gene matches: 3. From germline, CDR1 is MNHNS and CDR2 SASEGT. The CDR3 protein is CASSELAGGPYEQYF. CDR3 nucleotides: TGTGCCAGCAGTGAACTAGCGGGAGGGCCTTACGAGCAGTACTTC.

V is TRBV2 and J is TRBJ2-5; no definite D call. This CDR3 spans 15 amino acids. Germline V gene lookup returns CDR1 SNHLY and CDR2 FYNNEI. Trimming cost V 4 bases and J 0 bases, with 12 bases left between them. CDR3 protein: CASSAGRNHQETQYF. CDR3 in DNA: TGTGCCAGCAGTGCGGGCAGGAATCACCAAGAGACCCAGTACTTC.

The V gene is TRBV10-3, the J gene TRBJ2-3, with D perhaps given as TRBD1 or TRBD2 (5 bases each). The ends were cut back, 10 bases at V and 4 bases at J, with 18 bases in the middle. Germline CDR1 is ENHRY and CDR2 is SYGVKD. There are 14 residues in the CDR3. In DNA, the CDR3 is TGTGCCACCTCGCGGCAGGGAGATGCAGATACGCAGTATTTT. Amino acid sequence: CATSRQGDADTQYF.

J is TRBJ2-3 and V is TRBV6-1, with D hard to call. V was clipped by 0 bases and J by 1 base, with 14 bases between them. CDR3 length: 17 residues. Germline CDR1 is MNHNS and CDR2 is SASEGT. DNA for the CDR3: TGTGCCAGCAGTGAAGCTTTATCTAGAATAGGCACAGATACGCAGTATTTT. This translates into CASSEALSRIGTDTQYF.

The chain joins TRBV7-2 to TRBJ2-7; D gene unclear. The CDR3 contains 14 residues. Germline CDR1 is SGHTA and CDR2 is FQGNSA. V was clipped by 2 bases and J by 1 base, with 9 bases between them. In DNA form, the CDR3 reads TGTGCCAGCAGCTTATCTCCAGTTTCCTACGAGCAGTACTTC. Its protein is CASSLSPVSYEQYF.

The V gene is TRBV5-8, the J gene TRBJ2-4; D is unresolved. This CDR3 comprises 14 residues. The V gene's germline CDR1 is SGHTS and CDR2 YDEGEE. V was pared by 0 bases and J by 5 bases, with 9 bases between. CDR3 sequence reads: CASSLVYVENIQYF. The CDR3 DNA is TGTGCCAGCAGCTTGGTCTATGTCGAAAACATTCAGTACTTC. Full variable domain (remainder filled in from reference TRBV5-8 and TRBJ2-4): EAGVTQSPTHLIKTRGQQATLRCSPISGHTSVYWYQQALGLGLQFLLWYDEGEERNRGNFPPRFSGRQFPNYSSELNVNALELEDSALYLCASSLVYVENIQYFGAGTRLSVL.

The chain carries TRBV6-4 and TRBJ2-2; 11 positions agree with TRBD1. J was trimmed by 7 bases and V by 5 bases; bases with no gene match: 3. The CDR3 contains 14 residues. The germline V gene encodes CDR1 MRHNA and CDR2 SNTAGT. The chain's CDR3 is CASSRTGGNGELFF. CDR3 coding DNA: TGTGCCAGCAGTAGGACAGGGGGCAACGGGGAGCTGTTTTTT.

This clone was observed once. V gene TRBV18 combines with J gene TRBJ2-1; D possibly matches TRBD1 or TRBD2 (7 bases each). Trimming shortened V by 6 bases and J by 2 bases, and 14 bases separated the two germline ends. This CDR3 has 15 amino acids. Germline loops: CDR1 KGHSH, CDR2 LQKENI. CDR3 in amino acids: CASSPSGGAYNEQFF. The DNA of the CDR3 is TGTGCCAGCTCGCCCTCAGGGGGGGCCTACAATGAGCAGTTCTTC.